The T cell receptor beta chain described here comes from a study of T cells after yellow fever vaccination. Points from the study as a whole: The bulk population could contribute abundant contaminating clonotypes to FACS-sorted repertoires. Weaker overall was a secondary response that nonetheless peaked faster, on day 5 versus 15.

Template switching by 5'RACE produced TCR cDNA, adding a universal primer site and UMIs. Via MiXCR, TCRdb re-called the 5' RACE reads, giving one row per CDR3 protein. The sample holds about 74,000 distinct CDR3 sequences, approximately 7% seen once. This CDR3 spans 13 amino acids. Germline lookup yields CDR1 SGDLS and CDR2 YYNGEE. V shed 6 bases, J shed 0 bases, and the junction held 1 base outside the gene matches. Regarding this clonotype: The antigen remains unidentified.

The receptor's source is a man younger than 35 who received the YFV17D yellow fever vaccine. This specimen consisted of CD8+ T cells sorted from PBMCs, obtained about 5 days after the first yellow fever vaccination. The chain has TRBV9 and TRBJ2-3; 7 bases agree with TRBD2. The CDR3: CASNGGSTDTQYF. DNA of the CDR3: TGTGCCAGCAACGGGGGGAGCACAGATACGCAGTATTTT.